The clone carrying this T cell receptor (beta chain) was counted ten times or more. After removal of 1 base from V and 7 bases from J, the junction contained 4 bases not matched to a gene. The CDR3 runs to 15 residues. CDR1 and CDR2 from the germline V gene are MNHNS and SASEGT. TCRdb re-called the 5' RACE reads through MiXCR, storing one row per CDR3 protein. The sample has tens of thousands of distinct CDR3 sequences; about a sixth are singletons. This rearrangement joins TRBV6-1 to TRBJ2-4; the match to TRBD2 covers 10 bases. This TCR derives from a female donor with breast cancer. The sequencing input was naive CD4+ T cells sorted from blood. Subset given: naive CD4+ T cells, CD4+CD45RA+CD25-. Here the CDR3 reads CASSEDSSGSNIQYF. In nucleotides, the CDR3 is TGTGCCAGCAGTGAAGATTCTAGCGGGAGTAACATTCAGTACTTC.